This entry describes one TCR beta chain. Germline-derived CDR1 and CDR2 are SQVTM and ANQGSEA. The length of the CDR3 is 15 residues. Trimming stripped 4 bases from V and 0 bases from J, with 12 bases between. Under the authors' procedure: Amplifying reference gene primers gave estimates of nucleated cell counts. This table comes from immunoSEQ multiplex PCR, and its TCRdb copy is limited to in-frame clones, with some not included. For V, J and clone size, that table is used; D and trimming come from the DNA. The sample shows over 200,000 clones, more than 70% of them seen only once. The source of the sample is a study of blood T cell repertoires in COVID-19. The wider study: Acute and convalescent COVID-19 specimens originated in the United States, Italy and Spain. Nucleic acid was either cDNA or gDNA, and it came from T cells, B-cell-depleted T cells, or PBMCs.

The rearrangement uses TRBV29-1 and TRBJ1-4; no firm D call. The sequenced sample was peripheral blood. This TCR derives from a woman aged 45-59 years with acute or convalescent COVID-19. CDR3 in amino acids: CSVGGASSTNEKLFF. CDR3 bases: TGCAGCGTTGGAGGAGCTTCTTCAACTAATGAAAAACTGTTTTTT.